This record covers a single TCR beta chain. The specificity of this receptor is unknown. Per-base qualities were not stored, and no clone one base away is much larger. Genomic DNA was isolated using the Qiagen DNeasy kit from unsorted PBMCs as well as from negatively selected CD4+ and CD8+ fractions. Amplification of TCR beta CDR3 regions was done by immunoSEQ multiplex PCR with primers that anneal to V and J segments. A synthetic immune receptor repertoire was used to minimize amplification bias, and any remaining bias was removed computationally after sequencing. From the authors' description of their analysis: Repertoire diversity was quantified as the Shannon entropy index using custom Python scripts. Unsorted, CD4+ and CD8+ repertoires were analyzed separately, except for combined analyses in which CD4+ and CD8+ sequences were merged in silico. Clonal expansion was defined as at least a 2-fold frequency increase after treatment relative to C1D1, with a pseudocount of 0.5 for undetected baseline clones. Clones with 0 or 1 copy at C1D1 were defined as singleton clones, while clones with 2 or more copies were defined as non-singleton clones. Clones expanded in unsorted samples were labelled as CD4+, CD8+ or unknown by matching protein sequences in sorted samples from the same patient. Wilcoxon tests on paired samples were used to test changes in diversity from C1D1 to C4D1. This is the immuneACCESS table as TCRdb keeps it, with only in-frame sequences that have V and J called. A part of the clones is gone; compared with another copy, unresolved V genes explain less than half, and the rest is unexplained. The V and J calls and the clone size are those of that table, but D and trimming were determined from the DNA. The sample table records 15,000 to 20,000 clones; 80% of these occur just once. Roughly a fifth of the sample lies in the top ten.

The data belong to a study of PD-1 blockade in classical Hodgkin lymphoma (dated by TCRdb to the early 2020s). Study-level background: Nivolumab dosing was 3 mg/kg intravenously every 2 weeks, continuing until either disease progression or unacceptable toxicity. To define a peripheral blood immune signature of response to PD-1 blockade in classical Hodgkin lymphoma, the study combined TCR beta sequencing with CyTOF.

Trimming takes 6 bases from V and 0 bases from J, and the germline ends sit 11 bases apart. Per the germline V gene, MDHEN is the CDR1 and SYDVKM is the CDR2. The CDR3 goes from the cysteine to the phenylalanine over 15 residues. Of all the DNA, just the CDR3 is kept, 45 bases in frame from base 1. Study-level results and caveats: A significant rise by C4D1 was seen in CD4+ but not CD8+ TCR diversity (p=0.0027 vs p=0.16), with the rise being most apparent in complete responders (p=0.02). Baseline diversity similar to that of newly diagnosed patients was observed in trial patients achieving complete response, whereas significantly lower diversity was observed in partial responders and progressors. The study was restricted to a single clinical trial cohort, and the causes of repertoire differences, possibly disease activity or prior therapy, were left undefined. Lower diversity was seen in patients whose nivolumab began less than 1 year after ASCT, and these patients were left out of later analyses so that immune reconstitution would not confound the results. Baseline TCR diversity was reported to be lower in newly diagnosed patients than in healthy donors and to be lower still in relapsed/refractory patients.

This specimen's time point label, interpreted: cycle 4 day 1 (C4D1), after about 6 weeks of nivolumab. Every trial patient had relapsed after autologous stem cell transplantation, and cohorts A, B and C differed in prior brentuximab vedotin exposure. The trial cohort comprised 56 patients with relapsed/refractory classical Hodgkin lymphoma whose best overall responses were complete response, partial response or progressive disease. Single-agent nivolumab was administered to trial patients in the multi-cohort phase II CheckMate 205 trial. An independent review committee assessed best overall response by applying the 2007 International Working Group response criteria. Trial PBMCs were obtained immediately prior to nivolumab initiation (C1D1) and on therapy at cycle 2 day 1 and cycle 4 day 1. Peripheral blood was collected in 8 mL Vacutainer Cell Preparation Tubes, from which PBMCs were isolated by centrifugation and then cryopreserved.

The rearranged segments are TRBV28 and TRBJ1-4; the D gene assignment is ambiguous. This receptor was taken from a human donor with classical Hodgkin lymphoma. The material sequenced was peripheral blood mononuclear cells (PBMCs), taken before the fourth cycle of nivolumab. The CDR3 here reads CASSPRGATNEKLFF. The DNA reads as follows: TGTGCCAGCAGCCCTCGGGGAGCAACTAATGAAAAACTGTTTTTT.